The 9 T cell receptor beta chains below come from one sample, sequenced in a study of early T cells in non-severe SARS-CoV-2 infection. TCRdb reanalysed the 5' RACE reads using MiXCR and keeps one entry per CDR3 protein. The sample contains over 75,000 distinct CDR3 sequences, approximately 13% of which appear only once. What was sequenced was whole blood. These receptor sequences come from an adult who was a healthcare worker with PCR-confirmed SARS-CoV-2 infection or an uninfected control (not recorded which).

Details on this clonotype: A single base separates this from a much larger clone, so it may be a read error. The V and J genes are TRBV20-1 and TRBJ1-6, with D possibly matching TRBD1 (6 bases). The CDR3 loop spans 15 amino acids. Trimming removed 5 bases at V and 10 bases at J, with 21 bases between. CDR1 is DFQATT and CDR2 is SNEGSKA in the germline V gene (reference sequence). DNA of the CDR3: TGCAGTGCTGTCCAGGGGTATTATAGAAGCTCACCCCTCCACTTT. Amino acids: CSAVQGYYRSSPLHF.

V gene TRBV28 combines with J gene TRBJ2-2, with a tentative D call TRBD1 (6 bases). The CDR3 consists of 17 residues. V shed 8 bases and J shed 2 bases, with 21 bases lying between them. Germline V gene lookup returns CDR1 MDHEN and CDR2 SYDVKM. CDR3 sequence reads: CASSPGGTYSNTGELFF. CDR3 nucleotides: TGTGCCAGCTCCCCGGGTGGGACATACTCCAACACCGGGGAGCTGTTTTTT.

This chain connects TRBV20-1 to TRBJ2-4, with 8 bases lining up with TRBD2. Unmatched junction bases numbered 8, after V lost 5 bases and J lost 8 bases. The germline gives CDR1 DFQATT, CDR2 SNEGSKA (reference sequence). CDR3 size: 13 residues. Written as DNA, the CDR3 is TGCAGTGCTTGCCGGGGGGGCACATACATTCAGTACTTC. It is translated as CSACRGGTYIQYF.

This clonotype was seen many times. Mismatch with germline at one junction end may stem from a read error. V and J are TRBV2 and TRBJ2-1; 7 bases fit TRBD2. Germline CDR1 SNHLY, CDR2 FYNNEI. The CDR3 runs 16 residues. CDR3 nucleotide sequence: TGTGCCAGCGGTGAGGGGACTACTAGGATAGACAATGAGCAGTTCTTC. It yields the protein CASGEGTTRIDNEQFF.

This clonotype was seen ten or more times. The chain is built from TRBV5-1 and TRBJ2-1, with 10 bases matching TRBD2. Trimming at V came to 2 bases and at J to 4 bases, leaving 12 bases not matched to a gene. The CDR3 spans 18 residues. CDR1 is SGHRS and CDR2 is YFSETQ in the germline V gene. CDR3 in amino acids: CASSLVPSGGSRYNEQFF. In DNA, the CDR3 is TGCGCCAGCAGCTTAGTTCCTAGCGGGGGCTCAAGGTACAATGAGCAGTTCTTC.

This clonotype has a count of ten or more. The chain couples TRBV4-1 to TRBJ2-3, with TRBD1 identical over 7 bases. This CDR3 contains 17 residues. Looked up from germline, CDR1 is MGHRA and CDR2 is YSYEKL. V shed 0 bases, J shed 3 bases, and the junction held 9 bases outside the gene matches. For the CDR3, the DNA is TGCGCCAGCAGCCAAGATCACCCAGGGGGTTTTACAGATACGCAGTATTTT. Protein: CASSQDHPGGFTDTQYF.

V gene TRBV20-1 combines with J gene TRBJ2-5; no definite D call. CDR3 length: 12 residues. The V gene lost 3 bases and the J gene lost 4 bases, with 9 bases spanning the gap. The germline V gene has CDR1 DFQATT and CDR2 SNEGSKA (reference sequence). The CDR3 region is CSARAAVETQYF. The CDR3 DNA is TGCAGTGCTAGGGCAGCCGTAGAGACCCAGTACTTC.

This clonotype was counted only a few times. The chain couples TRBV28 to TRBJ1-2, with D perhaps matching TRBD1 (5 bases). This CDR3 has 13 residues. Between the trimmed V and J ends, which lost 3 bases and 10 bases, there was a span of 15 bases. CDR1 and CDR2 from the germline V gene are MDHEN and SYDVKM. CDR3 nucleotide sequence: TGTGCCAGCAGTTTCGGGACTTTGGGGTTCTACACCTTC. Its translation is CASSFGTLGFYTF.

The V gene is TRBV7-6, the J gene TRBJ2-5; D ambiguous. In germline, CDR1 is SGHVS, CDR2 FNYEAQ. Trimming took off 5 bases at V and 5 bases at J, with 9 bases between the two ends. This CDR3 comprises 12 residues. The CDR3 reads CASSSPGETQYF. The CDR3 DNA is TGTGCCAGCAGCAGTCCCGGGGAGACCCAGTACTTC.